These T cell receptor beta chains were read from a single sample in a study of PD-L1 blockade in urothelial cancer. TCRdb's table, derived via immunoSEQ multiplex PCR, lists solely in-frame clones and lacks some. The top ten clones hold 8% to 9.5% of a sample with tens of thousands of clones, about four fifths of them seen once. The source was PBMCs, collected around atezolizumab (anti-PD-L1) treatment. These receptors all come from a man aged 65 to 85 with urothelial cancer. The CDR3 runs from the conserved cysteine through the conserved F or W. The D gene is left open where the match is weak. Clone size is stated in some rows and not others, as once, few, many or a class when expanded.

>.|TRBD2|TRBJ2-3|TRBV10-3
CAISESISGGTDTQYF
TGTGCCATCAGTGAGTCCATCAGCGGGGGGACAGATACGCAGTATTTT
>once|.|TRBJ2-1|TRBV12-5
CASGIARGAYNEQFF
TGTGCTAGTGGTATAGCCCGGGGGGCTTACAATGAGCAGTTCTTC
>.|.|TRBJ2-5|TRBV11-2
CASSRVGGLGGTQYF
TGTGCCAGCAGCCGTGTTGGGGGACTGGGGGGGACCCAGTACTTC
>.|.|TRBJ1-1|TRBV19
CASSMQGPEAFF
TGTGCCAGTAGTATGCAGGGGCCTGAAGCTTTCTTT
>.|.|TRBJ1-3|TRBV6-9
CASSYSTGSGNTIYF
TGTGCCAGCAGTTATTCCACAGGGTCTGGAAACACCATATATTTT
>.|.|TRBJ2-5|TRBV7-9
CASSFMRGGETQYF
TGTGCCAGCAGCTTTATGAGGGGAGGAGAGACCCAGTACTTC
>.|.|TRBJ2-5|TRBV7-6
CASSLDLRGETQYF
TGTGCCAGCAGCTTGGATCTCAGGGGAGAGACCCAGTACTTC
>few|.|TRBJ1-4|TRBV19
CASTWGGTNEKLFF
TGTGCCAGTACGTGGGGGGGCACTAATGAAAAACTGTTTTTT
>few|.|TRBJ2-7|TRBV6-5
CASSSRPSGYYEQYF
TGTGCCAGCAGTTCCCGACCCTCCGGGTACTACGAGCAGTACTTC
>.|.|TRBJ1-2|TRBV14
CASSRDTKAYGYTF
TGTGCCAGCAGTCGGGACACCAAGGCCTATGGCTACACCTTC
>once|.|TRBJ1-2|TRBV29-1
CSVETGGPGYTF
TGCAGCGTTGAAACGGGGGGCCCTGGCTACACCTTC
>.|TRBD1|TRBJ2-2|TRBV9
CASSMGQKNTGELFF
TGTGCCAGCAGCATGGGACAGAAAAACACCGGGGAGCTGTTTTTT
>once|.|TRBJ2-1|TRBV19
CASRNGRGDYNEQFF
TGTGCCAGTAGGAACGGCAGGGGCGATTACAATGAGCAGTTCTTC
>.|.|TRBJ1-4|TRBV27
CASSLAGINEKLFF
TGTGCCAGCAGTCTCGCGGGGATTAATGAAAAACTGTTTTTT
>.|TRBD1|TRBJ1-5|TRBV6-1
CASSRTGPQPQHF
TGTGCCAGCAGTCGGACAGGCCCTCAGCCCCAGCATTTT
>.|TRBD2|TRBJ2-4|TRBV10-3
CAISGTSGLLAKNIQYF
TGTGCCATCAGTGGGACTAGCGGGTTGTTAGCCAAAAACATTCAGTACTTC
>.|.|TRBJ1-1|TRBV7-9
CASSLDSTKNTEAFF
TGTGCCAGCAGCTTAGATTCTACCAAGAACACTGAAGCTTTCTTT
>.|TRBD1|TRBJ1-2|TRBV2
CASRTGDYGYTF
TGTGCCAGCAGAACAGGGGATTATGGCTACACCTTC
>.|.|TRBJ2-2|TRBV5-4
CASSLAGLNTGELFF
TGTGCCAGCAGCTTAGCCGGGTTGAACACCGGGGAGCTGTTTTTT
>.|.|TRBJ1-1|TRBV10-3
CAISDEVRANTEAFF
TGTGCCATCAGTGATGAGGTCAGGGCGAACACTGAAGCTTTCTTT
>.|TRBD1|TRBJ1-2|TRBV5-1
CASSLDRGRGGYTF
TGCGCCAGCAGCTTGGACAGGGGGCGCGGGGGCTACACCTTC
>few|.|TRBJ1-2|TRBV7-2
CASSLETGPNYGYTF
TGTGCCAGCAGCTTAGAGACAGGCCCTAACTATGGCTACACCTTC
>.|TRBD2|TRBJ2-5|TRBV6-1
CASSEWGLAKQETQYF
TGTGCCAGCAGTGAATGGGGACTAGCGAAGCAAGAGACCCAGTACTTC